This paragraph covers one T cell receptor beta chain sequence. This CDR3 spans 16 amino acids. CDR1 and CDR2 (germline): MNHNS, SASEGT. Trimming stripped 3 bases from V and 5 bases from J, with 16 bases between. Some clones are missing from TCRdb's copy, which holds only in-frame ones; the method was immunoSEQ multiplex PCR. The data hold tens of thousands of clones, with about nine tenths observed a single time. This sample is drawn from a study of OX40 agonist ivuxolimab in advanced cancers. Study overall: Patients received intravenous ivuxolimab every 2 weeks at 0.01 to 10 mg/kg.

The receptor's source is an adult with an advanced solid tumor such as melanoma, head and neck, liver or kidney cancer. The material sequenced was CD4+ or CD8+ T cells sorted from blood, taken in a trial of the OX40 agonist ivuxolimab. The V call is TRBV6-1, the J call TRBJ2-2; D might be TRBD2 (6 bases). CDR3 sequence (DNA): TGTGCCAGCAGTGATGAAATTACTAGCAGAACCGGGGAGCTGTTTTTT. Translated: CASSDEITSRTGELFF.